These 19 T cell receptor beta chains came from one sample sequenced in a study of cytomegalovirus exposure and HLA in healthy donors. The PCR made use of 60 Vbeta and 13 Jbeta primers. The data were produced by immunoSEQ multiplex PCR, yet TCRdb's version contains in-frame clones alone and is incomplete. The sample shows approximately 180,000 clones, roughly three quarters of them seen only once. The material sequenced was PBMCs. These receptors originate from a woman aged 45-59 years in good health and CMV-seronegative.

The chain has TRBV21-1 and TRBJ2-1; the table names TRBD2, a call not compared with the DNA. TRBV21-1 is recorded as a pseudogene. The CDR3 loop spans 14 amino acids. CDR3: CASYCGGGPGEQFF. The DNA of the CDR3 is TGTGCCAGCTACTGCGGGGGGGGGCCCGGTGAGCAGTTCTTC.

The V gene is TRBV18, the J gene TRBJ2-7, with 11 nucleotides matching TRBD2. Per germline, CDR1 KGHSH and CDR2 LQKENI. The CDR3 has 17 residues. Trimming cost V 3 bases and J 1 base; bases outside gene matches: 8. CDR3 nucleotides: TGTGCCAGCTCACCCCTAGCGGGGGGTCCATCTTCCTACGAGCAGTACTTC. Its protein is CASSPLAGGPSSYEQYF. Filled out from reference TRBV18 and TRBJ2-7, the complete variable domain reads NAGVMQNPRHLVRRRGQEARLRCSPMKGHSHVYWYRQLPEEGLKFMVYLQKENIIDESGMPKERFSAEFPKEGPSILRIQQVVRGDSAAYFCASSPLAGGPSSYEQYFGPGTRLTVT.

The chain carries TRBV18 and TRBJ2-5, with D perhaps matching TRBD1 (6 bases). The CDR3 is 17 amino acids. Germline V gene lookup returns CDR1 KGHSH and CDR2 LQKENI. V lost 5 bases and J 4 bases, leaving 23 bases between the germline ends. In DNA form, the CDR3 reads TGTGCCAGCTCATCAGGAACGTCTGGGGGCCTGCGAGAGACCCAGTACTTC. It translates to CASSSGTSGGLRETQYF.

The CDR3 region is CASSQEHQVEAFF. The CDR3 DNA reads as TGCGCCAGCAGCCAAGAACACCAGGTTGAAGCTTTCTTT. This sequence joins TRBV4-3 and TRBJ1-1; D call uncertain. The V end lost 0 bases, the J end lost 7 bases, and 9 bases lay between the germline ends. Germline CDR1 reads LGHNA; CDR2 reads YSLEER. The CDR3 is 13 amino acids.

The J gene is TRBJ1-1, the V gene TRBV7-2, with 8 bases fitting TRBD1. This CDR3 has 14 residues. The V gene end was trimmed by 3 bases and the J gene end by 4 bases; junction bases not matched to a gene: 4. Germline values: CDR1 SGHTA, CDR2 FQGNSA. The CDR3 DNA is TGTGCCAGCAGCTTGACAGGGGCTGGCACTGAAGCTTTCTTT. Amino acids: CASSLTGAGTEAFF.

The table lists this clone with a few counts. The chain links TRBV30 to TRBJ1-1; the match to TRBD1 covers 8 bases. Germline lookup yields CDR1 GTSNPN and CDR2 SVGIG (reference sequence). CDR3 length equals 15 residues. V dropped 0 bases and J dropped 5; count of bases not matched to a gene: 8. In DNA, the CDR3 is TGTGCCTGGAGTGTGATGAGGACAGGGTATACTGAAGCTTTCTTT. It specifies CAWSVMRTGYTEAFF.

The CDR3 coding sequence is TGCGCCAGCAGCCAAGATCCTCGAACCGGGTCTTCAAGCTCTGGAAACACCATATATTTT. Encoded protein: CASSQDPRTGSSSSGNTIYF. The chain combines TRBV4-3 with TRBJ1-3; D uncertain. The CDR3 runs 20 residues. Germline CDR1 and CDR2: LGHNA and YSLEER. V lost 0 bases and J 0 bases, leaving 21 bases between the germline ends.

The CDR3 loop reads CASSRSGDWQYF. The CDR3 bases are TGTGCCAGCAGCCGAAGCGGGGACTGGCAGTATTTT. The genes are TRBV5-4 and TRBJ2-3; 7 bases line up with TRBD2. From germline, CDR1 is SGHNT and CDR2 YYREEE (reference sequence). The ends lost 4 bases at V and 11 bases at J; junction bases unmatched: 7. This CDR3 contains 12 residues.

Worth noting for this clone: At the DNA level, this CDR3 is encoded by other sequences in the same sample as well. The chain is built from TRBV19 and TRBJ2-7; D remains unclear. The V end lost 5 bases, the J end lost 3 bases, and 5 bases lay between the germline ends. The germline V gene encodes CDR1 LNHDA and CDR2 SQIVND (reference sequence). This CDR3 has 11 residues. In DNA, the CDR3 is TGTGCCAGTAGTTCCAGCTACGAGCAGTACTTC. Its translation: CASSSSYEQYF.

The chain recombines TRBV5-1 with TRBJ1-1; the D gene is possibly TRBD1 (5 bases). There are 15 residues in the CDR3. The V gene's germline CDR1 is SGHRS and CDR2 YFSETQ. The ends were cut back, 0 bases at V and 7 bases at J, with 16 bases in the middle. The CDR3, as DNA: TGCGCCAGCAGCTTGGTTGGGGCAGGCCTACATGAAGCTTTCTTT. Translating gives CASSLVGAGLHEAFF.

CDR3 region: CASSLEKGVENIQYF. The CDR3, as DNA: TGCGCCAGCAGCTTGGAAAAGGGAGTGGAAAACATTCAGTACTTC. The genes are TRBV5-1 and TRBJ2-4; TRBD2 might be the D (5 bases). Per the germline V gene, CDR1 is SGHRS and CDR2 is YFSETQ. The CDR3 consists of 15 residues. The V and J ends lost 0 bases and 5 bases respectively, with 12 bases between them.

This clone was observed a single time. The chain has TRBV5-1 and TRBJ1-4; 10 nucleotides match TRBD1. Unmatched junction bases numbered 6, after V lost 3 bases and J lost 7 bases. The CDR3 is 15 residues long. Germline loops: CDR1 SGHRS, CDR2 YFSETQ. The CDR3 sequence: CASSSRTGGIEKLFF. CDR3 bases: TGCGCCAGCAGCTCCCGGACAGGGGGTATTGAAAAACTGTTTTTT.

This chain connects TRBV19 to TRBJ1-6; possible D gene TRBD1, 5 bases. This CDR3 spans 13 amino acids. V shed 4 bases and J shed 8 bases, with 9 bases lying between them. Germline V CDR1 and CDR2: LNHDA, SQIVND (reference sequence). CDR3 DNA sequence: TGTGCCAGTAGTACCTTAGGGGATTCACCCCTCCACTTT. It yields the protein CASSTLGDSPLHF.

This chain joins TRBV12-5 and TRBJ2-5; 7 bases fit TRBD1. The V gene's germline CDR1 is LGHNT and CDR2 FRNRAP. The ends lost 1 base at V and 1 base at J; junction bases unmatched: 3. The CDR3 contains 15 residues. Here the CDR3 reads CASGLDWTGQETQYF. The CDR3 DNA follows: TGTGCTAGTGGTTTGGACTGGACAGGCCAAGAGACCCAGTACTTC.

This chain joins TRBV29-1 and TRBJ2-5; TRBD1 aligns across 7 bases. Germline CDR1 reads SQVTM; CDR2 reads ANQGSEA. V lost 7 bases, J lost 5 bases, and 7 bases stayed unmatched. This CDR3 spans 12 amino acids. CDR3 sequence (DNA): TGCAGCGCCAGACAGGGTCAGGAGACCCAGTACTTC. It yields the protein CSARQGQETQYF.

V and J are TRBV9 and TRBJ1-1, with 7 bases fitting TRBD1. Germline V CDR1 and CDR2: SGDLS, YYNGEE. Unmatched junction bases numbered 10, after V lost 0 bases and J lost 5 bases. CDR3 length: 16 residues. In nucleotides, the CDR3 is TGTGCCAGCAGCGTAGGTTCCCCTTCAGGGGGAACTGAAGCTTTCTTT. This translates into CASSVGSPSGGTEAFF.

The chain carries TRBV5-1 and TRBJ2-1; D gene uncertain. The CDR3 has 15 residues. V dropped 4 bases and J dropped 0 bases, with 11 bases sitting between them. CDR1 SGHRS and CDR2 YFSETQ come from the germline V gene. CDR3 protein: CASSPSSSSYNEQFF. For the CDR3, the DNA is TGCGCCAGCAGCCCCTCATCCAGCTCCTACAATGAGCAGTTCTTC.

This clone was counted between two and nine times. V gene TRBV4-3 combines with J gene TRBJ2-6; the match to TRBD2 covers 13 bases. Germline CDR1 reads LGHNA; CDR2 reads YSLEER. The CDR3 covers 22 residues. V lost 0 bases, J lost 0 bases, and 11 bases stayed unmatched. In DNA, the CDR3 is TGCGCCAGCAGCCAAGATCGACTAGCGGGGGGCCTAATCGCCTCTGGGGCCAACGTCCTGACTTTC. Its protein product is CASSQDRLAGGLIASGANVLTF.

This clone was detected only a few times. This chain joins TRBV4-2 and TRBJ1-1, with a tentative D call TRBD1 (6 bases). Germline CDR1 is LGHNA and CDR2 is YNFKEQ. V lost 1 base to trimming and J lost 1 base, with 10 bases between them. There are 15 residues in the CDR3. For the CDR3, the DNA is TGTGCCAGCAGCCAAGGACGGGACAAGAACACTGAAGCTTTCTTT. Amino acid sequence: CASSQGRDKNTEAFF.